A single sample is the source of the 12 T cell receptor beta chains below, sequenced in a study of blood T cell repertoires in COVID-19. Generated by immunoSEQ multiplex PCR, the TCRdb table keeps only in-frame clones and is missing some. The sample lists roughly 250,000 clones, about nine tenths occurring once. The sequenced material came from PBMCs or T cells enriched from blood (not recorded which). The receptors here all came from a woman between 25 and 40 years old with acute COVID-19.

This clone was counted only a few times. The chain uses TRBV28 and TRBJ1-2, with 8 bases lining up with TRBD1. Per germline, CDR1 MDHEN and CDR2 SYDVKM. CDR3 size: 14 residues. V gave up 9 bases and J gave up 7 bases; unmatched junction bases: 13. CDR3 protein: CASHGGQGASGYTF. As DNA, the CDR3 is TGTGCCAGTCATGGCGGACAGGGAGCTTCTGGCTACACCTTC.

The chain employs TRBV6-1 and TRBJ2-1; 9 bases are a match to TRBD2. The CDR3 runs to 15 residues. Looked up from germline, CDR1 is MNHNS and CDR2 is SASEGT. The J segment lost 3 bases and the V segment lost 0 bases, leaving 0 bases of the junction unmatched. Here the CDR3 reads CASSEASGSYNEQFF. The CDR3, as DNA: TGTGCCAGCAGTGAAGCTAGCGGGAGCTACAATGAGCAGTTCTTC.

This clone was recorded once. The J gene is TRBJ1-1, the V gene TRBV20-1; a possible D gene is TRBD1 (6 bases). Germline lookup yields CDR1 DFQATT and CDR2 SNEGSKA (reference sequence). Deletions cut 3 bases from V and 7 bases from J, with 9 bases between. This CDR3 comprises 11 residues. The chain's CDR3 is CSASNRVEAFF. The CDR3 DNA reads TGCAGTGCTAGTAACAGGGTTGAAGCTTTCTTT.

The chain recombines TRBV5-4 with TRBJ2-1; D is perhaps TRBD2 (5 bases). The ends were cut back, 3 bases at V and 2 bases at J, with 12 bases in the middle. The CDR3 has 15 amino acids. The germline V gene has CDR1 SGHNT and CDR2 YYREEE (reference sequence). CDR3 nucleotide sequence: TGTGCCAGCAGCTCGGACTTTAAGCCCTACAATGAGCAGTTCTTC. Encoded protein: CASSSDFKPYNEQFF.

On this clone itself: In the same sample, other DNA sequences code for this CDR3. The CDR3 nucleotides read TGCGCCAGCAGCTTGGGCCAGGGGGGAGATACGCAGTATTTT. Its protein product is CASSLGQGGDTQYF. The chain links TRBV5-1 to TRBJ2-3; possible D gene TRBD1, 7 bases. The CDR3 is 14 amino acids. The V end lost 0 bases, the J end lost 5 bases, and 10 bases lay between the germline ends. Germline values: CDR1 SGHRS, CDR2 YFSETQ.

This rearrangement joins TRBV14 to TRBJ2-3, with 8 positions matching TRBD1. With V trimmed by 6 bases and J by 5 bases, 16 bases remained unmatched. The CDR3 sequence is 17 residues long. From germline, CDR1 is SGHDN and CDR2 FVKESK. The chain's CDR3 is CASSSRRVGQGGDTQYF. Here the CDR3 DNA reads TGTGCCAGCAGTTCAAGAAGGGTAGGACAGGGTGGAGATACGCAGTATTTT.

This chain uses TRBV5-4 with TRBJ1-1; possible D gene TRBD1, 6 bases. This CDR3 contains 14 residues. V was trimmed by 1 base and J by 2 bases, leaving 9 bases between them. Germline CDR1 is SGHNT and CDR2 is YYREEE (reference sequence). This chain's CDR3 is CASSLRDTNTEAFF. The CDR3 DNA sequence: TGTGCCAGCAGCTTGAGGGACACCAACACTGAAGCTTTCTTT. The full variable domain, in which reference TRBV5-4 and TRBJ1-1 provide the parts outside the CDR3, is ETGVTQSPTHLIKTRGQQVTLRCSSQSGHNTVSWYQQALGQGPQFIFQYYREEENGRGNFPPRFSGLQFPNYSSELNVNALELDDSALYLCASSLRDTNTEAFFGQGTRLTVV.

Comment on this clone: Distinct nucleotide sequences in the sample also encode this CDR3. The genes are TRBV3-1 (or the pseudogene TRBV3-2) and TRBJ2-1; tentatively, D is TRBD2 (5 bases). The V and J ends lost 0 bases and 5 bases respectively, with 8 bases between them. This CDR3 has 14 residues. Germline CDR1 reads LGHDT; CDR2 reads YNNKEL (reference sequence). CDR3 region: CASSQDWRNNEQFF. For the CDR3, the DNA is TGTGCCAGCAGCCAAGATTGGAGGAACAATGAGCAGTTCTTC.

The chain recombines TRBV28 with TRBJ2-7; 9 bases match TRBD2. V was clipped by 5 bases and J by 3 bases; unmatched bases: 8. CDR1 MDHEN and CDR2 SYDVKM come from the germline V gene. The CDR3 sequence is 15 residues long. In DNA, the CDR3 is TGTGCCAGCAGTCAACCTAGCGGGGATTACTACGAGCAGTACTTC. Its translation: CASSQPSGDYYEQYF.

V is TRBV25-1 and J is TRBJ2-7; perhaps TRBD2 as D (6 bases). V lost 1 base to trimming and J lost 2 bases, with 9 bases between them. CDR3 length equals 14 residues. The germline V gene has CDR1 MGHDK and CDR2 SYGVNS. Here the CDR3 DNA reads TGTGCCAGCAGTGAATTGACGGGAGCCTACGAGCAGTACTTC. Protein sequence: CASSELTGAYEQYF.

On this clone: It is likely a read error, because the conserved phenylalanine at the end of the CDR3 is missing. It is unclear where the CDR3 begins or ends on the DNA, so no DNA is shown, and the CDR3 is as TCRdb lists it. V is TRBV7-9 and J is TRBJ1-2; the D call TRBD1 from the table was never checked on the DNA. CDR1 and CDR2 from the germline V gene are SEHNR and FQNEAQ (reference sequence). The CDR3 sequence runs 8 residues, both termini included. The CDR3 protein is CASSPDSI.

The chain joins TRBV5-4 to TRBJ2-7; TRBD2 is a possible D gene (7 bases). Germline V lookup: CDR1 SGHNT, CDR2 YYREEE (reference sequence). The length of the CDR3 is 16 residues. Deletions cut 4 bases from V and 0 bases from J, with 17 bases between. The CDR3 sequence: CASSPKGGASSYEQYF. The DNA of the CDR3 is TGTGCCAGCAGCCCCAAGGGGGGGGCAAGCTCCTACGAGCAGTACTTC.